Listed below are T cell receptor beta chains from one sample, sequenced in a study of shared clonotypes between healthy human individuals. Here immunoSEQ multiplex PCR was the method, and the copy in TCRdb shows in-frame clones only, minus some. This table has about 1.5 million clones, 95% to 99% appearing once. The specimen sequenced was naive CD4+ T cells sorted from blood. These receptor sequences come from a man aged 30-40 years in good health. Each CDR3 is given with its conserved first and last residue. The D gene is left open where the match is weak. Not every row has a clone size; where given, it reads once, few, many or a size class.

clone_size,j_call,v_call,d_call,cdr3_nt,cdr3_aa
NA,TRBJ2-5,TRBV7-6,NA,TGTGCCAGCAGCTTAAATACAGGAGGAGAGACCCAGTACTTC,CASSLNTGGETQYF
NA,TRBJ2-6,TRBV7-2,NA,TGTGCCAGCAGCTTCCAAGACTCTGGGGCCAACGTCCTGACTTTC,CASSFQDSGANVLTF
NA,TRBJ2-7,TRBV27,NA,TGTGCCGTCGGCAGGGACTACGAGCAGTACTTC,CAVGRDYEQYF
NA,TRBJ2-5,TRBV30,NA,TGTGCCTGGAGTGGTAGCTGGCAAGAGACCCAGTACTTC,CAWSGSWQETQYF
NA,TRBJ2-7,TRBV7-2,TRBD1,TGTGCCAGCGGGGCAGACAGGGGTTCGCGGGAGCAGTACTTC,CASGADRGSREQYF
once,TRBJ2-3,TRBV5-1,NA,TGCGCCAGCAGCTTATTCGGGACCTACACAGATACGCAGTATTTT,CASSLFGTYTDTQYF
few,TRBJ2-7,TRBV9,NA,TGTGCCAGCAGCGTAGAGGGGGGTGTTGGCTACGAGCAGTACTTC,CASSVEGGVGYEQYF
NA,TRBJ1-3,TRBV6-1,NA,TGTGCCAGCAGTGCGGGGCGCTCCGAAAGAAACACCATATATTTT,CASSAGRSERNTIYF
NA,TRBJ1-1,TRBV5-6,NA,TGTGCCAGCAGCTTCAATCTGTTGAACACTGAAGCTTTCTTT,CASSFNLLNTEAFF
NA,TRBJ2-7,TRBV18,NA,TGTGCCAGCTCACCACTCGGAGAGGGCTACGAGCAGTACTTC,CASSPLGEGYEQYF
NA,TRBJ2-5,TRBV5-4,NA,TGTGCCAGCAGAGAGGGGCTTCGGGAGACCCAGTACTTC,CASREGLRETQYF
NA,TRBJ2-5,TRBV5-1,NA,TGCGCCAGCAGCTTGGTGTCCGCGCAGGAGGCCCAGTACTTC,CASSLVSAQEAQYF
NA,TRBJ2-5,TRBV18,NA,TGTGCCAGCTCACCCCGGGACTTTCTGGAGACCCAGTACTTC,CASSPRDFLETQYF
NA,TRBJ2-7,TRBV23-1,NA,TGCGCCAGAATTGGGGACGGACCGTGGTGGTACGAGCAGTACTTC,CARIGDGPWWYEQYF
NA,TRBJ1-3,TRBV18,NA,TGTGCCAGCTCACCACCGGTACCGGCCGGGTCTGGAAACACCATATATTTT,CASSPPVPAGSGNTIYF
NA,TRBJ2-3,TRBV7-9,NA,TGTGCCATTGCTAGGGTGAGCACAGATACGCAGTATTTT,CAIARVSTDTQYF
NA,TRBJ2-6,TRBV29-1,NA,TGCAGCGGGGTGGTTACCGCGAACTCTGGGGCCAACGTCCTGACTTTC,CSGVVTANSGANVLTF
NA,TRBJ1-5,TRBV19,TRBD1,TGTGCCAGTAGTGGGACTGACAGGGGGCTTCAGCCCCAGCATTTT,CASSGTDRGLQPQHF
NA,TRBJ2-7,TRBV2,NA,TGTGCCATGGGGCTAGCGATCCACGAGCAGTACTTC,CAMGLAIHEQYF
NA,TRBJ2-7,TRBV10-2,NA,TGCGCCAGCAGTGAGTCGAATCACTACGAGCAGTACTTC,CASSESNHYEQYF
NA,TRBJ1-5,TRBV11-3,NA,TGTGCCAGCAGCTTAGATAGATATCCCGCGGGGCCCCAGCATTTT,CASSLDRYPAGPQHF
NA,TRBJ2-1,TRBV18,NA,TGTGCCAGCTCACCACCAGTCTCGAGGGACTCTCAGTTCTTC,CASSPPVSRDSQFF
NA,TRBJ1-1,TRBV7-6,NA,TGTGCCAGCAGCCGCCTTCAGCTGATGAACACTGAAGCTTTCTTT,CASSRLQLMNTEAFF
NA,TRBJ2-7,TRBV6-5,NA,TGTGCCAGCAGTCCATTAACACGGACAACCTACGAGCAGTACTTC,CASSPLTRTTYEQYF
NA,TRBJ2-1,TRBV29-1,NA,TGCAGCGCCGCAGGGCGTGCCTACAATGAGCAGTTCTTC,CSAAGRAYNEQFF
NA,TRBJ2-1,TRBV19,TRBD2,TGTGCCAGTAGTATAACGGGAGGAATGAATGAGCAGTTCTTC,CASSITGGMNEQFF
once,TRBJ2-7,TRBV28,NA,TGTGCCAGCAGTCTACTACGGCGGGAGCAGTACTTC,CASSLLRREQYF